These 16 T cell receptor beta chains share one sample of origin, sequenced in a study of T cells after yellow fever vaccination. TCRdb reprocessed the 5' RACE reads via MiXCR and lists one record per CDR3 protein. The data show under 300,000 distinct CDR3 sequences, 6.9% seen once. The specimen was CD4+ T cells sorted from PBMCs, collected 15 days after the yellow fever booster vaccination. The receptors shown here come from a man aged 25 to 45 who received the YFV17D yellow fever vaccine.

In its sample, this clonotype was seen many times. The chain carries TRBV12-3 or TRBV12-4 and TRBJ2-1; D is undetermined. With 1 base removed from V and 0 bases from J, the gap between germline ends came to 7 bases. CDR3 length equals 15 residues. The CDR3 region has the DNA TGTGCCAGCAGTTTAGGAGAGAGCTCCTACAATGAGCAGTTCTTC. As protein: CASSLGESSYNEQFF.

In this sample, this clonotype turned up many times. The genes are TRBV27 and TRBJ2-1; D possibly corresponds to TRBD2 (5 bases). V was trimmed by 5 bases and J by 13 bases, leaving 21 bases between them. Per the germline V gene, CDR1 is MNHEY and CDR2 is SMNVEV (reference sequence). The CDR3 spans 14 residues. CDR3 protein: CASSRLDLLGRQFF. DNA of the CDR3: TGTGCCAGCAGTCGACTGGACTTGCTGGGCCGTCAGTTCTTC.

The chain combines TRBV11-2 with TRBJ2-1; possibly TRBD2 for D (5 bases). The CDR3 length is 14 residues. Germline-derived CDR1 and CDR2 are SGHAT and FQNNGV. Deletions cut 5 bases from V and 8 bases from J, with 16 bases between. The CDR3 DNA sequence: TGTGCCAGCAGCCCCCAGAGGAGCGGCCATGAGCAGTTCTTC. Protein product: CASSPQRSGHEQFF.

This clonotype occurred many times. V usage is TRBV12-3 or TRBV12-4 and J usage is TRBJ2-5; 8 bases agree with TRBD1. J gave up 7 bases and V 4 bases, and 8 bases lay outside the gene matches. This CDR3 contains 14 residues. CDR3 coding DNA: TGTGCCAGCAGTTCTTCAGGGGGCGCGGGGACCCAGTACTTC. The encoded protein is CASSSSGGAGTQYF.

This clonotype was recorded at least ten times. This chain joins TRBV12-3 or TRBV12-4 and TRBJ2-7, with D unclear. The CDR3 runs to 14 residues. Between the trimmed V and J ends, which lost 1 base and 2 bases, there was a span of 9 bases. CDR3 nucleotide sequence: TGTGCCAGCAGTTTAGGTCCCGGAGCCTACGAGCAGTACTTC. Translating gives CASSLGPGAYEQYF.

A word on this clonotype: One end of the junction does not line up with germline, which may come from a read error. The DNA of the CDR3 is TGCTGTGCTAGAGATATTGTAGCGGGTATGGATGAGCAGTTCTTC. It is translated as CCARDIVAGMDEQFF. V is TRBV20-1 and J is TRBJ2-1; 7 bases are shared with TRBD2. The CDR3 is 15 amino acids. Per the germline V gene, CDR1 is DFQATT and CDR2 is SNEGSKA (reference sequence).

This clonotype was detected many times. CDR3 in amino acids: CASSDQRDSPQFF. The CDR3 region has the DNA TGTGCCAGCAGCGACCAGCGGGACTCCCCGCAGTTCTTC. The gene calls are TRBV9 and TRBJ2-1; TRBD2 matches at 7 bases. V shed 3 bases and J 12 bases; nucleotides not matched to a gene: 9. CDR1 SGDLS and CDR2 YYNGEE come from the germline V gene. There are 13 residues in the CDR3. Drawing the rest from reference TRBV9 and TRBJ2-1, the complete variable domain is DSGVTQTPKHLITATGQRVTLRCSPRSGDLSVYWYQQSLDQGLQFLIQYYNGEERAKGNILERFSAQQFPDLHSELNLSSLELGDSALYFCASSDQRDSPQFFGPGTRLTVL.

This clonotype was picked up a small number of times. This chain connects TRBV5-1 to TRBJ1-2; TRBD1 might be the D (5 bases). The CDR3 length is 13 residues. V lost 4 bases and J 4 bases, leaving 11 bases between the germline ends. In germline, CDR1 is SGHRS, CDR2 YFSETQ. The CDR3 DNA is TGCGCCAGCAGCGAGACAGACTCCTATGGCTACACCTTC. Its protein product is CASSETDSYGYTF.

This clonotype has a handful of counts. The chain has TRBV5-1 and TRBJ1-2; no clear D gene. The CDR3 runs to 14 residues. In germline, CDR1 is SGHRS, CDR2 YFSETQ. V was trimmed by 7 bases and J by 5 bases, leaving 18 bases between them. The CDR3 nucleotides read TGCGCCAGCGCTCCTAGGACGGACTCGTATGGCTACACCTTC. It codes for CASAPRTDSYGYTF.

The chain's CDR3 is CATDQHHADEQFF. The CDR3 bases are TGTGCCACCGACCAACACCACGCCGATGAGCAGTTCTTC. V gene TRBV24-1 combines with J gene TRBJ2-1; D uncertain. Per germline, CDR1 KGHDR and CDR2 SFDVKD. Trimming stripped 9 bases from V and 8 bases from J, with 16 bases between. The CDR3 contains 13 residues.

The chain carries TRBV21-1 and TRBJ1-5; TRBD1 was called by the table and not checked on the DNA. TRBV21-1 is termed a pseudogene. The CDR3 loop spans 13 amino acids. The CDR3 DNA sequence: TGTGCCACCCTGACAGATAGCAATCAGCCCCAGCATTTT. Translating gives CATLTDSNQPQHF.

This clonotype has more than one count but fewer than ten. The chain couples TRBV5-5 to TRBJ2-7; possible D gene TRBD2, 6 bases. Germline V gene lookup returns CDR1 SGHKS and CDR2 YYEKEE (reference sequence). V was shortened by 5 bases and J by 0 bases, with 15 bases between the two germline ends. The CDR3 has 15 amino acids. The DNA for the CDR3 is TGTGCCAGCAGACTGAGCGGGCGGAGCTCCTACGAGCAGTACTTC. Its translation is CASRLSGRSSYEQYF.

The table lists this clonotype with many counts. V and J are TRBV7-6 and TRBJ1-6; maybe TRBD1 (6 bases). The CDR3 is 15 residues long. Trimming removed 3 bases at V and 6 bases at J, with 12 bases between. Germline V CDR1 and CDR2: SGHVS, FNYEAQ. CDR3: CASSFRAGANSPLHF. The CDR3 DNA is TGTGCCAGCAGCTTCCGGGCGGGGGCTAATTCACCCCTCCACTTT.

The chain uses TRBV24-1 and TRBJ2-1; 10 nucleotides line up with TRBD2. Trimming cost V 9 bases and J 6 bases; bases outside gene matches: 10. Germline loops: CDR1 KGHDR, CDR2 SFDVKD. The CDR3 has 15 residues. CDR3 protein: CATRSASGSINEQFF. As DNA, the CDR3 is TGTGCCACCCGATCCGCTAGCGGGAGTATCAATGAGCAGTTCTTC.

This clonotype was counted a few times. The chain couples TRBV24-1 to TRBJ2-3, with 8 positions matching TRBD2. V lost 3 bases, J lost 0 bases, and 10 bases stayed unmatched. This CDR3 comprises 18 residues. Germline V lookup: CDR1 KGHDR, CDR2 SFDVKD. The DNA of the CDR3 is TGTGCCACCAGTGATGCGGGAGGAGCCGGAACTAGCACAGATACGCAGTATTTT. Residues: CATSDAGGAGTSTDTQYF.

The V gene is TRBV19, the J gene TRBJ2-1, with TRBD2 identical over 8 bases. The CDR3 consists of 17 residues. Germline-derived CDR1 and CDR2 are LNHDA and SQIVND (reference sequence). The junction had 17 bases not matched to a gene; V was cut back by 4 bases and J by 9 bases. The CDR3 sequence is CASSTAQTGTRSLEQFF. CDR3 DNA: TGTGCCAGTAGTACGGCCCAAACCGGGACTAGATCTCTTGAGCAGTTCTTC.